These T cell receptor beta chains were read from a single sample in a study of T-cell reconstitution after alpha-beta-depleted transplantation in children. TCRdb redid the calling of the PCR reads with MiXCR, one entry per CDR3 protein. Among about a million distinct CDR3 sequences listed, about 30% were seen once. The material was PBMCs, mostly from graft donor cells, obtained 360 days after TCRalphabeta/CD19-depleted stem cell transplant. The receptors shown here come from a boy under two years old who had a stem cell transplant for SCID, so the T cells may come from the graft donor. The CDR3 runs from the conserved cysteine through the conserved F or W. A D gene is named only where the DNA matches it firmly. Size values are once, few and many counts, or a class for expanded clones, and some rows have none.

CDR3nt: TGCAGTGCTAGACTGGCCTCAGGGAACACTGAAGCTTTCTTT
CDR3aa: CSARLASGNTEAFF
len: 14
j_gene: TRBJ1-1
abundance: NA
v_gene: TRBV20-1
d_gene: NA

CDR3nt: TGCAGTGCTAGTGGACTAGCGGGGAGCCCCAATGAGCAGTTCTTC
CDR3aa: CSASGLAGSPNEQFF
len: 15
j_gene: TRBJ2-1
abundance: NA
v_gene: TRBV20-1
d_gene: TRBD2

CDR3nt: TGCAGCGTTGAGGAGCGGGGGGCCTTCACAGATACGCAGTATTTT
CDR3aa: CSVEERGAFTDTQYF
len: 15
j_gene: TRBJ2-3
abundance: NA
v_gene: TRBV29-1
d_gene: TRBD2

CDR3nt: TGCAGCGTTGGAGGTAGCGTGGTAAACACCGGGGAGCTGTTTTTT
CDR3aa: CSVGGSVVNTGELFF
len: 15
j_gene: TRBJ2-2
abundance: NA
v_gene: TRBV29-1
d_gene: NA

CDR3nt: TGTGCCACCAGCAGAGGGCCCGGTTTTAGAGATACGCAGTATTTT
CDR3aa: CATSRGPGFRDTQYF
len: 15
j_gene: TRBJ2-3
abundance: few
v_gene: TRBV15
d_gene: NA

CDR3nt: TGCAGTGCTAGAGACCCCCGACAAACCTACGAGCAGTACTTC
CDR3aa: CSARDPRQTYEQYF
len: 14
j_gene: TRBJ2-7
abundance: few
v_gene: TRBV20-1
d_gene: NA

CDR3nt: TGTGCCAGCAGTTTAAGGACTAGCGGGAAGGATGAGCAGTTCTTC
CDR3aa: CASSLRTSGKDEQFF
len: 15
j_gene: TRBJ2-1
abundance: NA
v_gene: TRBV12-3/TRBV12-4
d_gene: TRBD2

CDR3nt: TGCGCCAGCAGCCTGCGTTCTCAGGGTAACACCGGGGAGCTGTTTTTT
CDR3aa: CASSLRSQGNTGELFF
len: 16
j_gene: TRBJ2-2
abundance: few
v_gene: TRBV5-1
d_gene: NA

CDR3nt: TGCGCCAGCAGCTTAGGGACAGGGCTTGGTCAGCCCCAGCATTTT
CDR3aa: CASSLGTGLGQPQHF
len: 15
j_gene: TRBJ1-5
abundance: NA
v_gene: TRBV5-1
d_gene: TRBD1

CDR3nt: TGTGCCAGCACCTCGACAGGACCGAACACCGGGGAGCTGTTTTTT
CDR3aa: CASTSTGPNTGELFF
len: 15
j_gene: TRBJ2-2
abundance: few
v_gene: TRBV12-3/TRBV12-4
d_gene: NA

CDR3nt: TGCGCCAGCAGCCAGAGGGACAATCCCCAAGAGACCCAGTACTTC
CDR3aa: CASSQRDNPQETQYF
len: 15
j_gene: TRBJ2-5
abundance: few
v_gene: TRBV4-1
d_gene: NA

CDR3nt: TGTGCCAGCAGCCAATGGCCCCCGGGACAGGGCTCCTACGAGCAGTACTTC
CDR3aa: CASSQWPPGQGSYEQYF
len: 17
j_gene: TRBJ2-7
abundance: NA
v_gene: TRBV14
d_gene: TRBD1

CDR3nt: TGTGCCAGCAGCCGACAGGGCGCAACTAATGAAAAACTGTTTTTT
CDR3aa: CASSRQGATNEKLFF
len: 15
j_gene: TRBJ1-4
abundance: many
v_gene: TRBV7-2
d_gene: TRBD1